The 7 T cell receptor beta chains below come from one sample, sequenced in a study of metastatic and nonmetastatic thyroid tumors. Treatment of any kind had been given to no patient before thyroid surgery. TCRdb recomputed clones from the PCR reads via MiXCR. Here the sample spans tens of thousands of clones, around 17% being singletons. Source material: blood. The receptors were gathered from a female donor with papillary thyroid cancer or a benign thyroid nodule (not recorded which). Some clones in this sample may be carry-over from other donors' samples.

This clone occurred many times. The chain combines TRBV20-1 with TRBJ2-3, with 9 nucleotides matching TRBD1. This CDR3 comprises 13 residues. After removal of 7 bases from V and 3 bases from J, the junction contained 5 bases not matched to a gene. Germline-derived CDR1 and CDR2 are DFQATT and SNEGSKA (reference sequence). The CDR3 spells CSEPGQGTDTQYF. The CDR3 DNA sequence: TGCAGTGAACCGGGACAGGGAACAGATACGCAGTATTTT.

This clone occurred many times. The rearrangement joins TRBV28 to TRBJ2-7; D uncertain. The V gene lost 8 bases and the J gene lost 0 bases, with 11 bases spanning the gap. Per the germline V gene, CDR1 is MDHEN and CDR2 is SYDVKM. The CDR3 is made up of 13 amino acids. CDR3 bases: TGTGCCAGCGCTGAGACATCCTCCTACGAGCAGTACTTC. It is translated as CASAETSSYEQYF.

This clone has ten or more counts. The J gene is TRBJ2-3, the V gene TRBV4-1, with 8 bases aligning to TRBD2. Germline assignment: CDR1 MGHRA and CDR2 YSYEKL. With 0 bases clipped from V and 5 bases from J, the junction kept 7 bases outside the gene matches. The CDR3 contains 16 residues. CDR3 DNA sequence: TGCGCCAGCAGCCAAGAGGGACTAGGGATAGTAGATACGCAGTATTTT. Its protein product is CASSQEGLGIVDTQYF.

This clone came up many times. This sequence joins TRBV20-1 and TRBJ2-4; D remains unclear. The CDR3 runs to 14 residues. The V gene's germline CDR1 is DFQATT and CDR2 SNEGSKA (reference sequence). Deletions cut 1 base from V and 4 bases from J, with 11 bases between. CDR3 region: CSARVGLGKNIQYF. CDR3 bases: TGCAGTGCTAGAGTCGGCCTAGGTAAAAACATTCAGTACTTC.

This clone was seen repeatedly, ten times or more. The chain is built from TRBV20-1 and TRBJ2-6; D call uncertain. The CDR3 has 16 amino acids. Trimming removed 7 bases from V and 0 bases from J, with 16 bases in between. The germline V gene encodes CDR1 DFQATT and CDR2 SNEGSKA (reference sequence). CDR3 protein: CSGSWGGFSGANVLTF. CDR3 in DNA: TGCAGTGGTAGCTGGGGTGGCTTCTCTGGGGCCAACGTCCTGACTTTC.

The CDR3 protein is CASPVAGNTEAFF. CDR3 coding DNA: TGTGCCAGCCCAGTCGCGGGGAACACTGAAGCTTTCTTT. This rearrangement joins TRBV7-8 to TRBJ1-1; D is ambiguous. Germline assignment: CDR1 SGHVS and CDR2 FQNEAQ. CDR3 length equals 13 residues. Trimming cost V 8 bases and J 1 base, with 11 bases left between them.

This clone came up many times. V and J are TRBV3-1 and TRBJ2-7, with 8 bases aligning to TRBD2. This CDR3 contains 11 residues. Germline-derived CDR1 and CDR2 are LGHDT and YNNKEL (reference sequence). The J segment lost 3 bases and the V segment lost 10 bases, leaving 2 bases of the junction unmatched. The CDR3 nucleotides read TGTGCCACGGGGGGGTTCTACGAGCAGTACTTC. Its translation: CATGGFYEQYF.